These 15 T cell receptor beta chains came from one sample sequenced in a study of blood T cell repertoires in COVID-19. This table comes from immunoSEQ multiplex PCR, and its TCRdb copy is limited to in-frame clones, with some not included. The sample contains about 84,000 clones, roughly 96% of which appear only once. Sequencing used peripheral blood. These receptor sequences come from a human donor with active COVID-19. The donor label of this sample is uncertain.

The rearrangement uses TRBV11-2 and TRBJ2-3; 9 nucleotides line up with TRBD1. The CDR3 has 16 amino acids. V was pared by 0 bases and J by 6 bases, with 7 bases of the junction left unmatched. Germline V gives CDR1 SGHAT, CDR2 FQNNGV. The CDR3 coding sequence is TGTGCCAGCAGCTTAGATATAGGGACAGGGCGGGATACGCAGTATTTT. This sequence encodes CASSLDIGTGRDTQYF.

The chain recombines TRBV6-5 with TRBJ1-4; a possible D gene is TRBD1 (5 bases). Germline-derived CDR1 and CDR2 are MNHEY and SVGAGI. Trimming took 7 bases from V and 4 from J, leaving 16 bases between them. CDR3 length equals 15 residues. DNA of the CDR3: TGTGCCAGCAACCCAAGAGGGGAGGTTAATGAAAAACTGTTTTTT. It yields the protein CASNPRGEVNEKLFF.

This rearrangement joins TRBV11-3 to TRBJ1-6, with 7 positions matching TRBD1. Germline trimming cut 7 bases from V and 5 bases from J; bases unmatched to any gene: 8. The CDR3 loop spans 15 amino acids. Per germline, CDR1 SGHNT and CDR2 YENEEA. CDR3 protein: CASTQGGRDNSPLHF. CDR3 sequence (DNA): TGTGCCAGCACCCAGGGGGGACGCGATAATTCACCCCTCCACTTT.

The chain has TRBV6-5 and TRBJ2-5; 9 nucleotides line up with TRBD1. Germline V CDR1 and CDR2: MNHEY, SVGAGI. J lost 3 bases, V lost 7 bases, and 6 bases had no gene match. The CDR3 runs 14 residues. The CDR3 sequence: CASKTGTGKETQYF. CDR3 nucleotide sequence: TGTGCCAGCAAAACCGGGACAGGGAAAGAGACCCAGTACTTC.

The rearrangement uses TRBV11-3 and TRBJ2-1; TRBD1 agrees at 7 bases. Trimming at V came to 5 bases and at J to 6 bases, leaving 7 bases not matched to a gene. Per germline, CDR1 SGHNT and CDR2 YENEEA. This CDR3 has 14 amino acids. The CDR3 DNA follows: TGTGCCAGCAGCACCCGACAGGGCATCAATGAGCAGTTCTTC. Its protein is CASSTRQGINEQFF. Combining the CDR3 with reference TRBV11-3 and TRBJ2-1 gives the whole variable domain EAGVVQSPRYKIIEKKQPVAFWCNPISGHNTLYWYLQNLGQGPELLIRYENEEAVDDSQLPKDRFSAERLKGVDSTLKIQPAELGDSAVYLCASSTRQGINEQFFGPGTRLTVL.

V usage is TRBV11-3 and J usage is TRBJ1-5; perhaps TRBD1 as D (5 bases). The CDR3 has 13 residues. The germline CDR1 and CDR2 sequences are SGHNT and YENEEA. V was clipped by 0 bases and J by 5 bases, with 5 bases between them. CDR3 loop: CASSLDRDQPQHF. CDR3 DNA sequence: TGTGCCAGCAGCTTAGACAGGGATCAGCCCCAGCATTTT.

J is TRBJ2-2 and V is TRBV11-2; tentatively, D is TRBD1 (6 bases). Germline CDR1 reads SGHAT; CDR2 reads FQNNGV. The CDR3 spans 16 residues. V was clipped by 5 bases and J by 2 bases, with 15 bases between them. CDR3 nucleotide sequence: TGTGCCAGCAGCCACAGGGCCACGGGAAACACCGGGGAGCTGTTTTTT. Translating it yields CASSHRATGNTGELFF.

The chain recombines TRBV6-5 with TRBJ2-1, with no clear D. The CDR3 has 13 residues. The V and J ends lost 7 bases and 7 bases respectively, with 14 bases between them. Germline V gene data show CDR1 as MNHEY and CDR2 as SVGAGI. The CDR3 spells CASTAEVRNEQFF. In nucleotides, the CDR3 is TGTGCCAGCACGGCTGAGGTTCGGAATGAGCAGTTCTTC.

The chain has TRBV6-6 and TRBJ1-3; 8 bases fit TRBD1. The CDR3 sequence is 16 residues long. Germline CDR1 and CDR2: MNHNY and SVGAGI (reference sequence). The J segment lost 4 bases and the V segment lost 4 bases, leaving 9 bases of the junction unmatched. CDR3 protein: CASSFRTGPSGNTIYF. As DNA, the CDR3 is TGTGCCAGCAGTTTTAGGACAGGGCCCTCCGGAAACACCATATATTTT.

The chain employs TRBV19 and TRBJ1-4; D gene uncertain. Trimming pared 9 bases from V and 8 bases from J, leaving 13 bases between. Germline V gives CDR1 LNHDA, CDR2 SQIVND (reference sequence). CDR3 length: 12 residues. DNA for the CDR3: TGTGCCAGCTCGGGGTTAGGCGAAAAACTGTTTTTT. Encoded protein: CASSGLGEKLFF.

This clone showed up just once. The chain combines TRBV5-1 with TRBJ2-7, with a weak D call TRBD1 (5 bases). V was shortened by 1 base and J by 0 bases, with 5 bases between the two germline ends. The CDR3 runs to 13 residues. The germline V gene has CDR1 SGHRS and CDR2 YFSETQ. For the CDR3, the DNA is TGCGCCAGCAGCTTGCAGGGCTCCTACGAGCAGTACTTC. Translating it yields CASSLQGSYEQYF.

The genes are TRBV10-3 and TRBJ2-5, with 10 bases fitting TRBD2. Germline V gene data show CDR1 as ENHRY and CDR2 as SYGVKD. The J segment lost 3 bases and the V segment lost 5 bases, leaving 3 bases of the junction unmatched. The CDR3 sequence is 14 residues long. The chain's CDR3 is CAISSTSGKETQYF. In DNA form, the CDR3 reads TGTGCCATCAGTTCTACTAGCGGGAAAGAGACCCAGTACTTC.

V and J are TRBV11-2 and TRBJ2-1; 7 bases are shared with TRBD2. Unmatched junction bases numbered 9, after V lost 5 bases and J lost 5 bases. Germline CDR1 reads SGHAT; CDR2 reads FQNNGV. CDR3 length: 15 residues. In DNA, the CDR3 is TGTGCCAGCAGCGGGGCTAGCGGTGCGAACAATGAGCAGTTCTTC. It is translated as CASSGASGANNEQFF.

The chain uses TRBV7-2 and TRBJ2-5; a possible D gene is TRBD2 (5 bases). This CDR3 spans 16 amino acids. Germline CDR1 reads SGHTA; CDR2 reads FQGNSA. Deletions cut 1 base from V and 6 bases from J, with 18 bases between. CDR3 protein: CASSLESGSPGKTQYF. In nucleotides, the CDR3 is TGTGCCAGCAGCTTAGAGTCCGGCAGTCCGGGAAAGACCCAGTACTTC.

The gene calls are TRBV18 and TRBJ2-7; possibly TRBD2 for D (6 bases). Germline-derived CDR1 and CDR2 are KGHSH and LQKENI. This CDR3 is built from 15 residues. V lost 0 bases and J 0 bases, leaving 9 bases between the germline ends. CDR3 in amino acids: CASSPPGGISYEQYF. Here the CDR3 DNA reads TGTGCCAGCTCACCACCTGGAGGGATCTCCTACGAGCAGTACTTC.